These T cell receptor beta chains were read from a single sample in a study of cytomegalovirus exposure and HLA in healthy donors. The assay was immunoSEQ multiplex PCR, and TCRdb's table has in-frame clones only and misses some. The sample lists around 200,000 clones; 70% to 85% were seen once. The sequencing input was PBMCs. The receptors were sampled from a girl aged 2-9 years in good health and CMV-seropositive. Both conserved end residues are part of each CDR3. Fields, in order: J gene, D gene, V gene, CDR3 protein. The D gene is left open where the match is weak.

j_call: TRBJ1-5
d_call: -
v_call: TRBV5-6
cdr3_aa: CASSRRGGTGNQPQHF

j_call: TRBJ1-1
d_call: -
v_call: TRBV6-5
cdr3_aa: CASSPNPPGEAFF

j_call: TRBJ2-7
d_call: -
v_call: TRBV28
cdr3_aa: CASSSGNRDSGEQYF

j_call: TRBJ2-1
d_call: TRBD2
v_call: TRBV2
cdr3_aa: CASSEEGGLAAWRYNEQFF

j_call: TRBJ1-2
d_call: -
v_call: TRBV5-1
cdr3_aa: CASSLDRVGGYTF

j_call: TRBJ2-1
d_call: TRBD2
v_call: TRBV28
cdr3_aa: CASSFGGGRIAGVGNEQFF

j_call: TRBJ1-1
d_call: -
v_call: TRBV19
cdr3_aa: CASSEYGTGEAFF

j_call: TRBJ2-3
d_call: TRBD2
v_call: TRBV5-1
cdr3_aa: CASSPPGGRGAGDTQYF

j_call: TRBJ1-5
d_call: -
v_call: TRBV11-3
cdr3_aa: CASSLVGPGHSNQPQHF

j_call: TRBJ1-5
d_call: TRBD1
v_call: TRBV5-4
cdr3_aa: CASTVQGGDQPQHF

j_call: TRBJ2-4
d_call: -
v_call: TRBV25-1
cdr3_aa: CASSSPGIAKNIQYF

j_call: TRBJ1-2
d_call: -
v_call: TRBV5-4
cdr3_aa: CASSQDWAGGSYTF

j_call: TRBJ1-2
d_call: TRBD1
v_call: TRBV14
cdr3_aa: CASSQDYRGCGYTF

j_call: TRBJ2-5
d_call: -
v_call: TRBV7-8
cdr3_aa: CASSSSGSRRQYF

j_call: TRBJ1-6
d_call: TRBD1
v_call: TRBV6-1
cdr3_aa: CASSDPRQGYNSPLHF

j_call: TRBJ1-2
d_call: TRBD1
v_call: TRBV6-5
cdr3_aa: CASSYRQGWGYGYTF

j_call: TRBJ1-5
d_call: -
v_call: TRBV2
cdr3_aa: CASSEANSAPSNQPQHF

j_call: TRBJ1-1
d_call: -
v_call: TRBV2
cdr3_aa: CASSVVSMNTEAFF

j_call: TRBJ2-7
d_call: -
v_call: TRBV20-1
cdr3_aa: CSAAGQFEQYF

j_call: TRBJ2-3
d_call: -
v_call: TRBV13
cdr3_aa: CASSSEDGVLAQYF

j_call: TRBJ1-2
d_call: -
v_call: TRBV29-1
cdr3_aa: CSDTQGYGYTF

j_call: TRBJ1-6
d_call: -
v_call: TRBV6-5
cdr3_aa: CASSSSGDLDSPLHF

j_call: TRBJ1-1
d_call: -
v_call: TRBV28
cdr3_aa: CASINARGAEAFF

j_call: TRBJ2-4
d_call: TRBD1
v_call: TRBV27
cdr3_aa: CASSSRSGQNKNIQYF

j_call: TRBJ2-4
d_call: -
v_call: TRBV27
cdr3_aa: CASSLRGAVAKNIQYF

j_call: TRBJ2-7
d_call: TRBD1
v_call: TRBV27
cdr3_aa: CASRKQGTYGQYF

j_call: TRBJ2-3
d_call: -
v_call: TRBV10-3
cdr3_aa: CAISVLPRGKADTQYF

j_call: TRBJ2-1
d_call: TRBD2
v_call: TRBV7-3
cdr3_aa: CASSFYPSGTYNEQFF

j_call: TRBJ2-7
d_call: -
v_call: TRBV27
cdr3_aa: CASSLIGGSYEQYF

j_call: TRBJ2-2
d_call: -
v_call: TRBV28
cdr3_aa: CASSSSRRLNTGELFF

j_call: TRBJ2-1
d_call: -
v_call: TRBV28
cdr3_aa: CASISAQSTYNEQFF

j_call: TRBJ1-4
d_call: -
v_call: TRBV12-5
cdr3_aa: CASGLVPVSGRNEKLFF

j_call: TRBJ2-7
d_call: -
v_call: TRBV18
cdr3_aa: CASSRDRQSYEQYF

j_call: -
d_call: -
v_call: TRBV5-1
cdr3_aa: CASSLGTSDDYEQYF

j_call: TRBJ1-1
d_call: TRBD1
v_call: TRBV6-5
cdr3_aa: CASSSTTDRAEAFF

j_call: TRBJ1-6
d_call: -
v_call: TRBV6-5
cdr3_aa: CASSYRTDYNSPLHF

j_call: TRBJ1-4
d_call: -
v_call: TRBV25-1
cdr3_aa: CASSSSREVEKLFF

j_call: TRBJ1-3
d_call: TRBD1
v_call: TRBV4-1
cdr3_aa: CASSQERTGGNTIYF

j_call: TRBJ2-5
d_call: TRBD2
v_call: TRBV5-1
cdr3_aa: CASSSAGALETQYF

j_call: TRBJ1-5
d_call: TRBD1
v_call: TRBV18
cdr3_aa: CASSPATGGTSQPQHF

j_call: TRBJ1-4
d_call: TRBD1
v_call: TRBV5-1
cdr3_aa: CASSLTGGNEKLFF

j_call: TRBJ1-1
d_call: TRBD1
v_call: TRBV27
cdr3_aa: CASSYTGGVDTEAFF

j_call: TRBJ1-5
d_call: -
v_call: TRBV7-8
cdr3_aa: CASSLESGGSGQPQHF

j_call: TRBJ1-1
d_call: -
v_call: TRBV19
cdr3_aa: CASSMTAAAFF

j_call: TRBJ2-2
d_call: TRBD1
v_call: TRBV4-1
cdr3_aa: CASSYLGQGVTGELFF

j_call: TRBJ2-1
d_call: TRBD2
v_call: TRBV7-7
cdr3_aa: CASSPIPGTSGSIKQFF

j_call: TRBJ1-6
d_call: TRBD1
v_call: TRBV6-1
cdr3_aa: CASSEGTGGNNSPLHF

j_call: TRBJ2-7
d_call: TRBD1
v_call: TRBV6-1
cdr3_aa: CASSELQGISYEQYF

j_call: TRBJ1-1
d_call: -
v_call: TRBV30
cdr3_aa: CAWSVSWGPNTEAFF

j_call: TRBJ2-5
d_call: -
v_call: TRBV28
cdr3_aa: CASSLLGEGRQETQYF

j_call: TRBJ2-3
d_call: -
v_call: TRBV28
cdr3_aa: CASSSGGSTQYF

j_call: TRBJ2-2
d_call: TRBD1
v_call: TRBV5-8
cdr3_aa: CASSRLGTGGKLFF

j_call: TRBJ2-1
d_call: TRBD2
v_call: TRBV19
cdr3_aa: CASTLAGGPYNEQFF

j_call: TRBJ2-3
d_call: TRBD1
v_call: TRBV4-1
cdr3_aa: CASSQTPGTGAADTQYF

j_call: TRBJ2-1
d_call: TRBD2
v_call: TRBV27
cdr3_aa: CARNTPGLAGLNEQFF

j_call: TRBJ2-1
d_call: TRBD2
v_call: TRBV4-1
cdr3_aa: CASSQPSGGPNNEQFF

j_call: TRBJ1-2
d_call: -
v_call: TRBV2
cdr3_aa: CASSPRLVYGYTF

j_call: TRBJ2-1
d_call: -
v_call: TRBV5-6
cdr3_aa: CASSLLKRAPRNEQFF

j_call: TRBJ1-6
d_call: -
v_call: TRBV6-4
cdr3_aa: CASSAPNSPLHF

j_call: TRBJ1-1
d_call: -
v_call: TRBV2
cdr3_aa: CASSEDRLNTEAFF